The 20 T cell receptor beta chains given below trace back to one sample, sequenced in a study of post-analysis software for immune sequencing data. Study outcomes and limitations: Relative to controls, patients had about five TRBV segments at higher frequency, with TRBV5-6, TRBV5-1 and TRBV20-1 among these.

Their antigens remain unidentified. TCR beta cDNA libraries had unique molecular identifiers. TCRdb redid the calling of the PCR reads with MiXCR, one entry per CDR3 protein. Of 650,000 to 850,000 distinct CDR3 sequences in the sample, roughly 58% were seen once. Sequencing used blood. The receptors shown here come from a girl aged 5-17 years with multiple sclerosis.

The rearrangement joins TRBV20-1 to TRBJ1-1; D is unclear. This CDR3 has 15 residues. V shed 0 bases and J shed 1 base, with 12 bases lying between them. The germline gives CDR1 DFQATT, CDR2 SNEGSKA (reference sequence). CDR3 coding DNA: TGCAGTGCTAGAGATCAGGCGGTAGGGAACACTGAAGCTTTCTTT. It codes for CSARDQAVGNTEAFF.

J is TRBJ2-3 and V is TRBV5-1, with D perhaps assigned TRBD1 or TRBD2 (5 bases each). The V gene lost 1 base and the J gene lost 2 bases, with 14 bases spanning the gap. There are 16 residues in the CDR3. Per germline, CDR1 SGHRS and CDR2 YFSETQ. The CDR3 DNA sequence: TGCGCCAGCAGCTTGTCCGGGGCGGCTATCACAGATACGCAGTATTTT. Translated, it gives CASSLSGAAITDTQYF.

A single count supports this clonotype. This chain joins TRBV7-2 and TRBJ2-7, with D perhaps assigned TRBD1 or TRBD2 (7 bases each). CDR3 size: 14 residues. V was shortened by 3 bases and J by 5 bases, with 14 bases between the two germline ends. CDR1 is SGHTA, CDR2 FQGNSA, per germline. This CDR3 is CASSLYQGGDEQYF. As DNA, the CDR3 is TGTGCCAGCAGCTTGTACCAGGGGGGGGACGAGCAGTACTTC.

The chain combines TRBV29-1 with TRBJ2-7; no clear D. Germline assignment: CDR1 SQVTM and CDR2 ANQGSEA. This CDR3 has 12 residues. V was shortened by 1 base and J by 6 bases, with 10 bases between the two germline ends. This chain's CDR3 is CSVEVVQSEQYF. CDR3 coding DNA: TGCAGCGTTGAAGTTGTACAGTCCGAGCAGTACTTC.

This clonotype was observed a few times. This chain connects TRBV5-5 to TRBJ2-6; no definite D call. Germline V lookup: CDR1 SGHKS, CDR2 YYEKEE (reference sequence). V was shortened by 0 bases and J by 4 bases, with 8 bases between the two germline ends. The CDR3 has 15 residues. As DNA, the CDR3 is TGTGCCAGCAGCTTGGGGGGAAAGGGGGCCAACGTCCTGACTTTC. Amino acid sequence: CASSLGGKGANVLTF.

This clonotype occurred once. V usage is TRBV29-1 and J usage is TRBJ2-3; 8 nucleotides agree with TRBD1. Germline V lookup: CDR1 SQVTM, CDR2 ANQGSEA. The length of the CDR3 is 15 residues. The junction had 7 bases not matched to a gene; V was cut back by 3 bases and J by 2 bases. The CDR3 DNA reads TGCAGCGTTGACGCGGCGACAGGGGCCACAGATACGCAGTATTTT. It codes for CSVDAATGATDTQYF.

This clonotype came up once. The genes are TRBV6-2 or TRBV6-3 and TRBJ2-1, with 7 bases lining up with TRBD2. This CDR3 is 16 amino acids long. Germline V gene lookup returns CDR1 MNHEY and CDR2 SVGEGT. The junction had 9 bases not matched to a gene; V was cut back by 5 bases and J by 2 bases. The CDR3 loop is CASSTRAGEPYNEQFF. The CDR3 nucleotides are TGTGCCAGCAGTACACGTGCGGGAGAGCCCTACAATGAGCAGTTCTTC.

This chain links TRBV29-1 with TRBJ2-5; 12 positions match TRBD2. Trimming removed 6 bases from V and 5 bases from J; junction bases left unmatched: 10. This CDR3 has 15 amino acids. The germline V gene encodes CDR1 SQVTM and CDR2 ANQGSEA. The CDR3 sequence: CSVAVLAGGGETQYF. CDR3 nucleotide sequence: TGCAGCGTCGCTGTACTAGCGGGAGGAGGGGAGACCCAGTACTTC.

This chain links TRBV7-9 with TRBJ2-1, with D maybe TRBD1 (6 bases). This CDR3 is 14 amino acids long. CDR1 SEHNR and CDR2 FQNEAQ come from the germline V gene (reference sequence). Trimming pared 6 bases from V and 6 bases from J, leaving 15 bases between. The CDR3 sequence is CASSLSRGGNEQFF. CDR3 nucleotide sequence: TGTGCCAGCAGTCTTTCCCGAGGGGGCAATGAGCAGTTCTTC.

The gene calls are TRBV6-2 or TRBV6-3 and TRBJ2-1; the match to TRBD1 covers 9 bases. The germline V gene has CDR1 MNHEY and CDR2 SVGEGT. J lost 15 bases, V lost 6 bases, and 12 bases had no gene match. This CDR3 region has 13 residues. CDR3 residues: CASSKQGADWLFF. For the CDR3, the DNA is TGTGCCAGCAGCAAACAGGGGGCTGACTGGCTGTTCTTC.

The CDR3 sequence is CSARDSGGSPPFDYGYTF. The CDR3 DNA reads TGCAGTGCTAGGGATTCGGGGGGCTCACCCCCTTTCGACTATGGCTACACCTTC. The chain uses TRBV20-1 and TRBJ1-2, with a possible D match to TRBD1 (6 bases). Germline assignment: CDR1 DFQATT and CDR2 SNEGSKA (reference sequence). The CDR3 length is 18 residues. V dropped 3 bases and J dropped 3 bases, with 26 bases sitting between them.

V gene TRBV29-1 combines with J gene TRBJ2-7; TRBD2 agrees at 10 bases. Trimming cost V 1 base and J 3 bases; bases outside gene matches: 12. Germline CDR1 and CDR2: SQVTM and ANQGSEA. The CDR3 has 17 amino acids. The CDR3 reads CSVEVSASGSTCYEQYF. CDR3 nucleotides: TGCAGCGTTGAAGTTTCGGCTAGCGGGAGCACTTGCTACGAGCAGTACTTC.

The V call is TRBV12-3 or TRBV12-4, the J call TRBJ2-7; TRBD1 aligns across 9 bases. The CDR3 has 14 amino acids. V trimming: 6 bases; J trimming: 3 bases; junction bases outside the gene matches: 6. The CDR3 DNA reads TGTGCCAGCAGCCGGACAGGGGACGTCTACGAGCAGTACTTC. Amino acid sequence: CASSRTGDVYEQYF.

The V call is TRBV10-3, the J call TRBJ2-7, with 8 bases fitting TRBD2. The V gene end was trimmed by 0 bases and the J gene end by 0 bases; junction bases not matched to a gene: 4. This CDR3 region has 16 residues. Looked up from germline, CDR1 is ENHRY and CDR2 is SYGVKD. CDR3 in DNA: TGTGCCATCAGTGAGTCGAGCGGGAGATTCTCCTACGAGCAGTACTTC. Translating gives CAISESSGRFSYEQYF.

This clonotype was found a few times. The chain couples TRBV5-1 to TRBJ2-3, with no clear D. This CDR3 has 16 residues. Germline assignment: CDR1 SGHRS and CDR2 YFSETQ. V gave up 0 bases and J gave up 6 bases, with 17 bases separating them. In DNA form, the CDR3 reads TGCGCCAGCAGCTTGGTTCTCCTTCGGTGGGCCGATACGCAGTATTTT. This gives the protein CASSLVLLRWADTQYF.

The chain carries TRBV12-3 or TRBV12-4 and TRBJ2-7, with D possibly TRBD2 on 6 matching bases. The CDR3 is made up of 15 amino acids. Trimming removed 4 bases from V and 3 bases from J, with 16 bases in between. CDR3 DNA: TGTGCCAGCAGTTCCACCGGGAGCTATGACTACGAGCAGTACTTC. It specifies CASSSTGSYDYEQYF.

The rearrangement links TRBV18 to TRBJ1-2; 9 positions match TRBD1. Germline CDR1 KGHSH, CDR2 LQKENI. CDR3 size: 13 residues. V was clipped by 8 bases and J by 10 bases; unmatched bases: 11. The CDR3: CASDGTGFYHYTF. CDR3 bases: TGTGCCAGCGATGGGACAGGGTTTTACCACTACACCTTC.

This rearrangement joins TRBV5-1 to TRBJ2-1, with a possible D match to TRBD2 (5 bases). V was cut by 2 bases and J by 6 bases, with 12 bases left in between. The CDR3 is 14 amino acids. Germline CDR1 reads SGHRS; CDR2 reads YFSETQ. CDR3 amino acids: CASSLGLTPNEQFF. The CDR3 DNA sequence: TGCGCCAGCAGCTTAGGACTCACCCCCAATGAGCAGTTCTTC.

The V and J genes are TRBV5-1 and TRBJ1-2; D may be TRBD1 (6 bases). CDR1 and CDR2 (germline): SGHRS, YFSETQ. The V end was cut by 0 bases, the J end by 3 bases, with 12 bases between. The CDR3 runs 15 residues. The CDR3 region is CASSLVPGADYGYTF. The CDR3 DNA sequence: TGCGCCAGCAGCTTGGTTCCGGGGGCTGACTATGGCTACACCTTC.

The chain is built from TRBV14 and TRBJ2-3, with D uncertain. Trimming cost V 2 bases and J 1 base, with 13 bases left between them. Germline V gene sequence: CDR1 SGHDN, CDR2 FVKESK. CDR3 length: 16 amino acids. CDR3 coding DNA: TGTGCCAGCAGCCAACAAGTGCCGTCTGGCACAGATACGCAGTATTTT. This codes for CASSQQVPSGTDTQYF.